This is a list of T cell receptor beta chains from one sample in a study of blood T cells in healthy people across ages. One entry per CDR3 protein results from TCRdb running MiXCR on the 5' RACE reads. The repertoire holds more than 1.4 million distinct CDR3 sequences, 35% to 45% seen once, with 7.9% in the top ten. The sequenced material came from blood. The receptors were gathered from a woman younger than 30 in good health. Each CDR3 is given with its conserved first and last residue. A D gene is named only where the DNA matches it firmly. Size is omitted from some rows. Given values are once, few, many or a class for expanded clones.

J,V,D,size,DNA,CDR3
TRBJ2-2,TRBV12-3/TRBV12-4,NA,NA,TGTGCCAGCAGTTTGACAGCCGCGCTGTTTTTT,CASSLTAALFF
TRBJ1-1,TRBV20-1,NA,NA,TGCAGTGCTGGAAGGTCGGGGGGGAACACTGAAGCTTTCTTT,CSAGRSGGNTEAFF
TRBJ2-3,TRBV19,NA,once,TGTGCCAGTAGTATTGGGAGGAAGACCCTGGTAGATACGCAGTATTTT,CASSIGRKTLVDTQYF
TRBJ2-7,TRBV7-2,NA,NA,TGTGCCAGCAGGTTAAGCGGACCCGGAAACAATGAGCAGTACTTC,CASRLSGPGNNEQYF
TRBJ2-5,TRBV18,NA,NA,TGTGCCAGCTCACCACAGGGGAGTAAAGAGACCCAGTACTTC,CASSPQGSKETQYF
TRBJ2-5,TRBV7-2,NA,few,TGTGCCAGCAGCGTCAGGGACCACAAGGAGACCCAGTACTTC,CASSVRDHKETQYF
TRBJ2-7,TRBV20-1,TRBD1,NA,TGCAGTGCTCACCTCCCGGGACAGGCTGGGTATGAGCAGTACTTC,CSAHLPGQAGYEQYF
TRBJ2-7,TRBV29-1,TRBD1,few,TGCAGCGTTGTCCGGGGCGGGACAGGGACCTACGAGCAGTACTTC,CSVVRGGTGTYEQYF
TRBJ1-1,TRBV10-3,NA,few,TGTGCCATACAGGGGAACACTGAAGCTTTCTTT,CAIQGNTEAFF
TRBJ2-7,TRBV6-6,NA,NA,TGTGCCAGCAGGGACCAGGGTGTTCCCTACGAGCAGTACTTC,CASRDQGVPYEQYF
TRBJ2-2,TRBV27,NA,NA,TGTGCCAGCAGTTTAACAGGGAGCGTCGGGGAGCTGTTTTTT,CASSLTGSVGELFF
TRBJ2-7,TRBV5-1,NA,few,TGCGCCAGCAGCTTTCGCGGGGGCGAGTCCTACGAGCAGTACTTC,CASSFRGGESYEQYF
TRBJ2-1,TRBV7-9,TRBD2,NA,TGTGCCAGCAGCCTGAGGGCTAGCGGGGTGGGCAATGAGCAGTTCTTC,CASSLRASGVGNEQFF
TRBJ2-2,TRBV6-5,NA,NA,TGTGCCAGCAGTTACTCGTCCGGGGGAGCCGGAACCGGGGAGCTGTTTTTT,CASSYSSGGAGTGELFF
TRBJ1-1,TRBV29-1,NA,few,TGCAGCGTTGAAGTGAGAGGGCAGGGGACTGAAGCTTTCTTT,CSVEVRGQGTEAFF
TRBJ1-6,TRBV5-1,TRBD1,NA,TGCGCCAGCAGCCTTTCCCGGGACAGGGTGTATTCACCCCTCCACTTT,CASSLSRDRVYSPLHF
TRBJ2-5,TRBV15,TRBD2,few,TGTGCCACCAGCAGGGAAAAGACTAGCAGGGAGACCCAGTACTTC,CATSREKTSRETQYF
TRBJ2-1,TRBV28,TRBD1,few,TGTGCCAGCAGTTTCCCCCTTCTCGGGGACAGGATCAATGAGCAGTTCTTC,CASSFPLLGDRINEQFF
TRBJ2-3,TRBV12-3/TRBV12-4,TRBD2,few,TGTGCCAGCAGTTTAGCAGCGGGAGCCAGCACAGATACGCAGTATTTT,CASSLAAGASTDTQYF
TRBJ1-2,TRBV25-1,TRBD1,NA,TGCGAAACAGGGGCTGGCTACACCTTC,CETGAGYTF
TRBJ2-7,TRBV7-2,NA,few,TGTGCCAGCAGCTTTCCGGGGCACGAGCAGTACTTC,CASSFPGHEQYF
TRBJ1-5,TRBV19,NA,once,TGTGCCAGTAGTATTAAAGGCGGCCCTACGCAGCCCCAGCATTTT,CASSIKGGPTQPQHF
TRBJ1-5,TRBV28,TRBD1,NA,TGTGCCAGCAGATCCCGGGACAGCCACAATCAGCCCCAGCATTTT,CASRSRDSHNQPQHF
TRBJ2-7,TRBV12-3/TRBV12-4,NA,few,TGTGCCAGCAGCCCCGAAGGAGGGCCGATCTACGAGCAGTACTTC,CASSPEGGPIYEQYF
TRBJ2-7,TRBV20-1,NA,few,TGCAGTGCTAGGCCCCCACCTGACGGACCCAGCTCCTACGAGCAGTACTTC,CSARPPPDGPSSYEQYF
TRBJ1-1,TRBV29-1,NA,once,TGCATCGTTTGGAACACTGAAGCTTTCTTT,CIVWNTEAFF
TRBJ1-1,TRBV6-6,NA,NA,TGTGCCAGCAGTTACCCATCCGGGGAAGGGGGGAACACTGAAGCTCTCTTT,CASSYPSGEGGNTEALF
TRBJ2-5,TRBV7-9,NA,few,TGTGCCAGCAGCTTAGACACGGGCGAGACCCAGTACTTC,CASSLDTGETQYF
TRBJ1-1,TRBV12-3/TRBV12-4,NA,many,TGTGCCAGCAGCTTCGGGAACACTGAAGCTTTCTTT,CASSFGNTEAFF
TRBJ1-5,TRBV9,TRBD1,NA,TGTGCCAGCAGCGTAGGGTGGGACAGGGAAGTCCAGCCCCAGCATTTT,CASSVGWDREVQPQHF
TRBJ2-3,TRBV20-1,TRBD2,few,TGCAGTGCTAGAGGCAACTACGGCCGGGGAGCGGGAGGCACAGATACGCAGTATTTT,CSARGNYGRGAGGTDTQYF
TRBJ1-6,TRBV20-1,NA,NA,TGCAGTGCTAGGATCGGGGGGTATAATTCACCCCTCCACTTT,CSARIGGYNSPLHF
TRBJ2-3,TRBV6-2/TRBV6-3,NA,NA,TGTGCCAGCAGTTACTCGTCGGGGGTGGCAGATACGCAGTATTTT,CASSYSSGVADTQYF
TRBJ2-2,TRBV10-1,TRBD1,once,TGCGCCAGCAGTGAGCTGGACAGGGGAGGCGGGGAGCTGTTTTTT,CASSELDRGGGELFF
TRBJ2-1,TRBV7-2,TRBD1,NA,TGTGCCAGCAGCCCCACGGACAGGGGGAGTTACAATGAGCAGTTCTTC,CASSPTDRGSYNEQFF
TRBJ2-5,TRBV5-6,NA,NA,TGTGCCAGCGACCGACGCGGGACCCAGTACTTC,CASDRRGTQYF
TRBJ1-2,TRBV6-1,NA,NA,TGTGCCAGCAGCCCAACGGGACAACGAGGGGTCGACTATGGCTACACCTTC,CASSPTGQRGVDYGYTF
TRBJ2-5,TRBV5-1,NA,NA,TGCACCAGCAAGCGGTCGAGGGGGCAAGAGACCCAGTACTTC,CTSKRSRGQETQYF
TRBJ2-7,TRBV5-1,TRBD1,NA,TGCGCCAGCAGCCTCGGGACAGGGGGGGTTTCCTACGAGCAGTACTTC,CASSLGTGGVSYEQYF
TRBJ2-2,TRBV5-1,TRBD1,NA,TGCGCCAGCAGCTTGTTGGTCCAGGGGGAGAACACCGGGGAGCTGTTTTTT,CASSLLVQGENTGELFF